This TCR beta chain was recovered during a study of control samples from healthy donors and cancer patients. Clones were read by immunoSEQ multiplex PCR, and TCRdb kept only the in-frame ones, dropping some. The data hold about 140,000 clones, with 75% to 90% observed a single time. Sequencing was performed on blood. The sequence was obtained from a woman aged 25 to 39 in good health.

The CDR3 sequence: CASSVTSGRATYEQYF. The CDR3 DNA follows: TGTGCCAGTAGCGTTACTAGCGGGAGGGCCACCTACGAGCAGTACTTC. The chain combines TRBV19 with TRBJ2-7, with 13 bases aligning to TRBD2. The CDR3 has 16 residues. Germline trimming cut 6 bases from V and 2 bases from J; bases unmatched to any gene: 7. CDR1 and CDR2 (germline): LNHDA, SQIVND (reference sequence).